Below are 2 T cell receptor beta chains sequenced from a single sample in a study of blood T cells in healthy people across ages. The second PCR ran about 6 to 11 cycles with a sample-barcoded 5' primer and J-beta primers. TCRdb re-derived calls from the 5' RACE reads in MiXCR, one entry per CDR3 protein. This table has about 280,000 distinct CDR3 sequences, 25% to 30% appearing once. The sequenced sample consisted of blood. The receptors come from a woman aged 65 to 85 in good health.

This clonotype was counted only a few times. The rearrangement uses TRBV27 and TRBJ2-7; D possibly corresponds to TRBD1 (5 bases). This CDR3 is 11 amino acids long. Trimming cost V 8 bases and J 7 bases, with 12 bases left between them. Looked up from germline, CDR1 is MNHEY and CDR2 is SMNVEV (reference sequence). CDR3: CASGQGVEQYF. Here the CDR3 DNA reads TGTGCCAGCGGGCAGGGCGTTGAGCAGTACTTC.

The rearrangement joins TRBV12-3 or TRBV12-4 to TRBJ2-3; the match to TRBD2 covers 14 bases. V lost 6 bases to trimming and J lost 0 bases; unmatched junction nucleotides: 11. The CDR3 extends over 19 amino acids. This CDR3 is CASSPGTSGSSGSTDTQYF. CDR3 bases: TGTGCCAGCAGCCCTGGGACTAGCGGGAGTTCCGGTAGCACAGATACGCAGTATTTT.